This TCR beta chain was obtained from a study of glioma-infiltrating T cells after dendritic cell vaccination. Study overall: Between about 2003 and 2012, patients got autologous tumor lysate-pulsed dendritic cell vaccines.

Primers: 60 V beta forward and 13 J beta reverse. The assay was immunoSEQ multiplex PCR, and TCRdb's table has in-frame clones only and misses some. Of about 38,000 clones listed, around 80% are singletons. The germline V gene has CDR1 SNHLY and CDR2 FYNNEI. The CDR3 totals 13 residues. The V end was cut by 4 bases, the J end by 1 base, with 7 bases between. The receptor was isolated from a human donor with glioblastoma. Sample: blood, taken before dendritic cell vaccination. The chain recombines TRBV2 with TRBJ2-5; possibly TRBD1 for D (5 bases). CDR3 DNA sequence: TGTGCCAGCAGTGTGGGGCTCCAAGAGACCCAGTACTTC. Its translation: CASSVGLQETQYF. Complete variable domain (other parts from reference TRBV2 and TRBJ2-5): EPEVTQTPSHQVTQMGQEVILRCVPISNHLYFYWYRQILGQKVEFLVSFYNNEISEKSEIFDDQFSVERPDGSNFTLKIRSTKLEDSAMYFCASSVGLQETQYFGPGTRLLVL.